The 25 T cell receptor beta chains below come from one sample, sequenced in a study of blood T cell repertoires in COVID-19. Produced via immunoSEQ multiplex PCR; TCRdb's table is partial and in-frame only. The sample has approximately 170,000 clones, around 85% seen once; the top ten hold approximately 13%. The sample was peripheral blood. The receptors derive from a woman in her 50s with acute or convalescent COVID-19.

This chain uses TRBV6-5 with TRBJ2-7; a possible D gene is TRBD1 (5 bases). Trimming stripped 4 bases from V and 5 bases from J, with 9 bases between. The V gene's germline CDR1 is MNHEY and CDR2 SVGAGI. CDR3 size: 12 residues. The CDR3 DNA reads TGTGCCAGCAGTTTCCAGGGCAACGAGCAGTACTTC. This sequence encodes CASSFQGNEQYF.

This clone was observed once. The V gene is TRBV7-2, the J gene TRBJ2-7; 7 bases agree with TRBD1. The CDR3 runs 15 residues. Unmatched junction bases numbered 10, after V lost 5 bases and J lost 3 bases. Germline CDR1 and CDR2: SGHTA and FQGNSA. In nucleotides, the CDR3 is TGTGCCAGCAGCACCCAGACAGGGAAGGGCTACGAGCAGTACTTC. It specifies CASSTQTGKGYEQYF.

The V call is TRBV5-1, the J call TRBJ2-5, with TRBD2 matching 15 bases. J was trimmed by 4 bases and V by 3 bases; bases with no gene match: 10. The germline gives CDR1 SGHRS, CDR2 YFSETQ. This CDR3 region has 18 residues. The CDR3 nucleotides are TGCGCCAGCAGCTGGGGACTAGCGGGAGGAGGGACGGGAGAGACCCAGTACTTC. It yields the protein CASSWGLAGGGTGETQYF. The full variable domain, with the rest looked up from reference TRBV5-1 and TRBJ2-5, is KAGVTQTPRYLIKTRGQQVTLSCSPISGHRSVSWYQQTPGQGLQFLFEYFSETQRNKGNFPGRFSGRQFSNSRSEMNVSTLELGDSALYLCASSWGLAGGGTGETQYFGPGTRLLVL.

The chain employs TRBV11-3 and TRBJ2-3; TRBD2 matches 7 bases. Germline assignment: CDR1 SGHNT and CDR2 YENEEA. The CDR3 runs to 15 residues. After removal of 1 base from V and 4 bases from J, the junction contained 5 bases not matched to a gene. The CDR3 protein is CASSLGAGEADTQYF. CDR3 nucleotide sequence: TGTGCCAGCAGCTTAGGGGCGGGAGAGGCAGATACGCAGTATTTT.

CDR3 bases: TGTGCCAGCACCGTGATCCCCGCACGGGACTACCGGCATGGCTACACCTTC. It specifies CASTVIPARDYRHGYTF. The genes are TRBV28 and TRBJ1-2, with a possible D match to TRBD1 (5 bases). The CDR3 runs to 17 residues. V was shortened by 7 bases and J by 6 bases, with 27 bases between the two germline ends. Per germline, CDR1 MDHEN and CDR2 SYDVKM.

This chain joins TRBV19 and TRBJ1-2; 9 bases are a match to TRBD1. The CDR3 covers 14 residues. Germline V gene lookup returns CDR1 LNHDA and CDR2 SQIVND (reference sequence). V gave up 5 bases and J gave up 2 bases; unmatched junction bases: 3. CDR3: CASSHRGRNYGYTF. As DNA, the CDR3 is TGTGCCAGTAGTCACAGGGGGCGCAACTATGGCTACACCTTC.

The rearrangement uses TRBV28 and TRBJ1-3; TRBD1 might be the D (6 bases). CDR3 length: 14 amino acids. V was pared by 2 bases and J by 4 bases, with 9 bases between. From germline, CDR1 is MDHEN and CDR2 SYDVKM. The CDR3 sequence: CASSLTGIGNTIYF. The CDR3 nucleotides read TGTGCCAGCAGTTTAACAGGGATAGGAAACACCATATATTTT. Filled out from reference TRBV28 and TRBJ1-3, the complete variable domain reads DVKVTQSSRYLVKRTGEKVFLECVQDMDHENMFWYRQDPGLGLRLIYFSYDVKMKEKGDIPEGYSVSREKKERFSLILESASTNQTSMYLCASSLTGIGNTIYFGEGSWLTVV.

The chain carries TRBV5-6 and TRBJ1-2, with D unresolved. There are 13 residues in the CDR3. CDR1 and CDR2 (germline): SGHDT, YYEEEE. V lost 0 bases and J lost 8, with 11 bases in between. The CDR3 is CASSLANPEGYTF. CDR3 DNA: TGTGCCAGCAGCTTGGCCAATCCAGAAGGCTACACCTTC.

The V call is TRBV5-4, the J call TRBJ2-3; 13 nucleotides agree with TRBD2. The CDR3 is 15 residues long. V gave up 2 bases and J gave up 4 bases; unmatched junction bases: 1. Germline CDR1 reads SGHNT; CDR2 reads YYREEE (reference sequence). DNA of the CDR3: TGTGCCAGCAGCTTTACTAGCGGGGGGGCAGATACGCAGTATTTT. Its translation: CASSFTSGGADTQYF.

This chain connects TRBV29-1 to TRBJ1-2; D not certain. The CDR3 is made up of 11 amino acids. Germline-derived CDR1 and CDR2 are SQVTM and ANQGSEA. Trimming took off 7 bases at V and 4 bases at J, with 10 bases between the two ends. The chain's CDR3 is CSAYGVYGYTF. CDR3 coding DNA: TGCAGCGCCTACGGGGTCTATGGCTACACCTTC.

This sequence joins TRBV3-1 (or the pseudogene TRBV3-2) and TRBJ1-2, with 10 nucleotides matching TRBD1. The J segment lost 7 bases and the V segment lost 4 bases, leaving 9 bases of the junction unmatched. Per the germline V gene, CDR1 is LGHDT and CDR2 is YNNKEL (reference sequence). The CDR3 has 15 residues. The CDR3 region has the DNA TGTGCCAGCAGCCCTAGACAGGGGGCCGGAGTTGGCTACACCTTC. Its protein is CASSPRQGAGVGYTF.

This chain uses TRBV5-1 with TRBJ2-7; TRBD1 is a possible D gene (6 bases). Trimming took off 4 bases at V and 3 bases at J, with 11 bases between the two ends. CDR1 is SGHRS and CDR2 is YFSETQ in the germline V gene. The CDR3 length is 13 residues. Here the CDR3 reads CASSPGHVYEQYF. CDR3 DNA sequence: TGCGCCAGCAGCCCGGGACACGTCTACGAGCAGTACTTC.

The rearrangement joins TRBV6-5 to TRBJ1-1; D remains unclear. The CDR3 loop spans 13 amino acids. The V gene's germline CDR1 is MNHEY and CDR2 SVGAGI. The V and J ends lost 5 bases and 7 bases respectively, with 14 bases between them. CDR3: CASSPPGRVEAFF. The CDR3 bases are TGTGCCAGCAGTCCCCCGGGAAGGGTTGAAGCTTTCTTT.

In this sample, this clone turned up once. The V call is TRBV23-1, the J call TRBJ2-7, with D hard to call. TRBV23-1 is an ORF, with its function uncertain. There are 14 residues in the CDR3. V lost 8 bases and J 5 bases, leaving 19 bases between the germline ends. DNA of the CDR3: TGCGCCAGCGTCCGAAGGCTAGGAACCCACGAGCAGTACTTC. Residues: CASVRRLGTHEQYF.

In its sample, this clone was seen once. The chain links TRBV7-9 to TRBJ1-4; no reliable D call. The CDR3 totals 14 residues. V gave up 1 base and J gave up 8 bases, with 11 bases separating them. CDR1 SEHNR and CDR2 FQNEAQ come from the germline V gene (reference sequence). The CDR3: CASSLVPQEEKLFF. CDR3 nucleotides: TGTGCCAGCAGCTTAGTTCCGCAGGAAGAAAAACTGTTTTTT.

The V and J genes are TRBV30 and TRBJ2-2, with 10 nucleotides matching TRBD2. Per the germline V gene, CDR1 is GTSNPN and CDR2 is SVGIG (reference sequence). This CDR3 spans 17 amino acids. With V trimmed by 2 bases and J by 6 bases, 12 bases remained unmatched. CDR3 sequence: CAWSPHIAGGLSGELFF. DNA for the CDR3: TGTGCCTGGAGTCCGCATATAGCGGGGGGCCTCTCCGGGGAGCTGTTTTTT.

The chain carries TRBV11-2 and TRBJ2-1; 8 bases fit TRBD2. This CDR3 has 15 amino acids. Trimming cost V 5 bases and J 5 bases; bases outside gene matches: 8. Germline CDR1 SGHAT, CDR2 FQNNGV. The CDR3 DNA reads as TGTGCCAGCAGCCCTCGGGGGGGGACTAACAATGAGCAGTTCTTC. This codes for CASSPRGGTNNEQFF.

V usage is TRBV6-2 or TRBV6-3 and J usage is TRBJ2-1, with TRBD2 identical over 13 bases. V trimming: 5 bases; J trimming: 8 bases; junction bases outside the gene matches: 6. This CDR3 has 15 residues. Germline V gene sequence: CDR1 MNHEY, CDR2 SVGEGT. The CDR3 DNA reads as TGTGCCAGCAGTGGGACTAGCGGGAAAGACTATGAGCAGTTCTTC. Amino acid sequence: CASSGTSGKDYEQFF.

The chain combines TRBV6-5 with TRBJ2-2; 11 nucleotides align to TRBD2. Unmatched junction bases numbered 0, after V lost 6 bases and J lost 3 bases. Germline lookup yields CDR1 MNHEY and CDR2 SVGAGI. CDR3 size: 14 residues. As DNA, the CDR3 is TGTGCCAGCAGGGGACTAGCGGACACCGGGGAGCTGTTTTTT. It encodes CASRGLADTGELFF.

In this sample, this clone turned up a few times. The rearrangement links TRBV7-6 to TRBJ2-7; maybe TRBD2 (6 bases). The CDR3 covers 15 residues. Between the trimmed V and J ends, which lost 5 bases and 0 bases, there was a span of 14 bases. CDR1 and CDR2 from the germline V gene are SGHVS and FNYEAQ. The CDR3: CASSREAGSSYEQYF. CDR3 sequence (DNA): TGTGCCAGCAGCCGCGAGGCGGGGAGCTCCTACGAGCAGTACTTC.

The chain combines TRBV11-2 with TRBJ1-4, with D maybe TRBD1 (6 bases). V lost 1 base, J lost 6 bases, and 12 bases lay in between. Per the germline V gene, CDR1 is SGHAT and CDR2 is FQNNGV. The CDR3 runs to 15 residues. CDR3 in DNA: TGTGCCAGCAGCTTAGGCGTCAGGGGAGATGAAAAACTGTTTTTT. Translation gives CASSLGVRGDEKLFF.

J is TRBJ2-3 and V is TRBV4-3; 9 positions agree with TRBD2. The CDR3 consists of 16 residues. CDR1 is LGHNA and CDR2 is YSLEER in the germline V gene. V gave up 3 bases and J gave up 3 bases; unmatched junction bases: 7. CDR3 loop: CASSQGRTSVTDTQYF. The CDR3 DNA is TGCGCCAGCAGCCAGGGACGGACTAGCGTAACAGATACGCAGTATTTT.

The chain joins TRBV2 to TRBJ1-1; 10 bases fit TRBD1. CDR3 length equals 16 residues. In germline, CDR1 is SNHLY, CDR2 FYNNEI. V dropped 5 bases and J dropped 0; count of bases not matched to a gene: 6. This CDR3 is CASSKPGQGLNTEAFF. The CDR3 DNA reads TGTGCCAGCAGTAAGCCGGGACAGGGGCTGAACACTGAAGCTTTCTTT.

DNA of the CDR3: TGCAGCGTTGATATCAGCGGGAGTGGCGGGGAGCTGTTTTTT. It is translated as CSVDISGSGGELFF. The gene calls are TRBV29-1 and TRBJ2-2; 8 nucleotides line up with TRBD2. Trimming took 3 bases from V and 7 from J; bases not matched to a gene: 7. The CDR3 totals 14 residues. Germline CDR1 reads SQVTM; CDR2 reads ANQGSEA.

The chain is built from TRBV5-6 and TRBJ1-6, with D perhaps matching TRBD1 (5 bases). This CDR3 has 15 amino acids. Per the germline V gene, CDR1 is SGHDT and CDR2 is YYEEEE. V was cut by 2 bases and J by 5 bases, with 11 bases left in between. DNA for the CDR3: TGTGCCAGCAGCTTTGGTACGGGGGATAATTCACCCCTCCACTTT. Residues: CASSFGTGDNSPLHF. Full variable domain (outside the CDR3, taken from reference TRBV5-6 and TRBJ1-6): DAGVTQSPTHLIKTRGQQVTLRCSPKSGHDTVSWYQQALGQGPQFIFQYYEEEERQRGNFPDRFSGHQFPNYSSELNVNALLLGDSALYLCASSFGTGDNSPLHFGNGTRLTVT.